This T cell receptor beta chain is drawn from a study of cytomegalovirus exposure and HLA in healthy donors. Study-level information: It was reported in a later analysis that the 100 to 150 validation repertoires used the same platform as the approximately 620 first-cohort repertoires.

The donors were members of the validation cohort, which comprised more than 90 subjects and was separate from the first cohort of 670 or so subjects. In this sample, this clone turned up once. Its antigen is not identified. Germline V gives CDR1 SGHNT, CDR2 YENEEA. This CDR3 comprises 17 residues. V shed 4 bases and J shed 1 base, with 16 bases lying between them. Clones were read by immunoSEQ multiplex PCR, and TCRdb kept only the in-frame ones, dropping some. This sample has 100,000 or so clones, with roughly nine tenths found just once. Whole-study findings and limits: Altogether, some 170 TCR beta chains were recorded as cytomegalovirus-associated.

The origin of this receptor is a woman between 18 and 29 years old in good health and CMV-seropositive. The chain carries TRBV11-3 and TRBJ1-4; the D is unclear. Sequencing was done on a sample of PBMCs. This CDR3 reads CASSSRTRGRTNEKLFF. CDR3 bases: TGTGCCAGCAGCTCGCGGACCAGAGGGCGAACTAATGAAAAACTGTTTTTT.